This passage covers 13 T cell receptor beta chains from one sample sequenced in a study of shared clonotypes between healthy human individuals. Generated by immunoSEQ multiplex PCR, the TCRdb table keeps only in-frame clones and is missing some. This table has some 2.3 million clones, 85% to 95% appearing once. Specimen: naive CD4+ T cells from PBMCs. Subset denoted: CD45RA+ positively selected. These receptors were taken from a man younger than 35 in good health. Some clones in this sample may be carry-over from other donors' samples.

J is TRBJ1-1 and V is TRBV29-1, with D perhaps TRBD1 (5 bases). The CDR3 runs 15 residues. CDR1 SQVTM and CDR2 ANQGSEA come from the germline V gene. V was trimmed by 8 bases and J by 0 bases, leaving 19 bases between them. The CDR3 region is CSTPRGGGMNTEAFF. The CDR3 DNA follows: TGCAGCACCCCGAGGGGTGGTGGGATGAACACTGAAGCTTTCTTT. The full variable domain, completed using reference TRBV29-1 and TRBJ1-1, is SAVISQKPSRDICQRGTSLTIQCQVDSQVTMMFWYRQQPGQSLTLIATANQGSEATYESGFVIDKFPISRPNLTFSTLTVSNMSPEDSSIYLCSTPRGGGMNTEAFFGQGTRLTVV.

V is TRBV6-5 and J is TRBJ2-4; D not resolved. Deletions cut 5 bases from V and 1 base from J, with 6 bases between. CDR1 is MNHEY and CDR2 is SVGAGI in the germline V gene. The CDR3 is 13 amino acids. The CDR3 loop reads CASSNWAKNIQYF. In DNA form, the CDR3 reads TGTGCCAGCAGTAATTGGGCCAAAAACATTCAGTACTTC.

The chain carries TRBV5-1 and TRBJ2-1; D unclear. The ends were cut back, 0 bases at V and 7 bases at J, with 8 bases in the middle. The CDR3 has 13 residues. Germline loops: CDR1 SGHRS, CDR2 YFSETQ. The CDR3: CASSLVPWNEQFF. CDR3 nucleotide sequence: TGCGCCAGCAGCTTGGTACCGTGGAATGAGCAGTTCTTC.

The chain uses TRBV11-2 and TRBJ2-5; 12 nucleotides match TRBD2. This CDR3 is built from 15 residues. Trimming removed 6 bases from V and 3 bases from J; junction bases left unmatched: 5. Germline assignment: CDR1 SGHAT and CDR2 FQNNGV. The DNA for the CDR3 is TGTGCCAGCAGAAGACTAGCGGGAGCCGAAGAGACCCAGTACTTC. Amino acid sequence: CASRRLAGAEETQYF.

The chain carries TRBV7-2 and TRBJ1-5, with 7 bases aligning to TRBD1. The trim removed 5 bases at V and 0 bases at J, leaving 16 bases unmatched. Germline loops: CDR1 SGHTA, CDR2 FQGNSA. The CDR3 contains 19 residues. In DNA, the CDR3 is TGTGCCAGCAGCCTAGTGGGAGGCAGGGGGAAGACTAGCAATCAGCCCCAGCATTTT. Translated: CASSLVGGRGKTSNQPQHF. The entire variable domain, with the rest obtained from reference TRBV7-2 and TRBJ1-5, is as follows: GAGVSQSPSNKVTEKGKDVELRCDPISGHTALYWYRQSLGQGLEFLIYFQGNSAPDKSGLPSDRFSAERTGGSVSTLTIQRTQQEDSAVYLCASSLVGGRGKTSNQPQHFGDGTRLSIL.

This chain joins TRBV15 and TRBJ2-3, with a weak D call TRBD2 (6 bases). V was trimmed by 5 bases and J by 1 base, leaving 10 bases between them. CDR1 and CDR2 (germline): LNHNV, YYDKDF (reference sequence). The CDR3 is made up of 14 amino acids. CDR3 loop: CATSHSGGTDTQYF. The CDR3 bases are TGTGCCACCAGCCACTCGGGGGGCACAGATACGCAGTATTTT.

The chain combines TRBV28 with TRBJ2-1; 8 nucleotides agree with TRBD1. Germline V gene data show CDR1 as MDHEN and CDR2 as SYDVKM. V lost 5 bases, J lost 2 bases, and 5 bases stayed unmatched. The CDR3 is 15 amino acids. In DNA form, the CDR3 reads TGTGCCAGCAGTGACACAGGGGGGACCTACAATGAGCAGTTCTTC. This sequence encodes CASSDTGGTYNEQFF.

The table lists this clone with a few counts. The V call is TRBV28, the J call TRBJ1-5; D remains ambiguous. The CDR3 contains 13 residues. Germline loops: CDR1 MDHEN, CDR2 SYDVKM. Trimming left V 5 bases short and J 6 bases short, with 11 bases between. The CDR3 region is CASSTLTAQPQHF. For the CDR3, the DNA is TGTGCCAGCAGTACCCTCACAGCTCAGCCCCAGCATTTT.

The chain carries TRBV2 and TRBJ1-2; weak D call: TRBD1 (5 bases). Germline assignment: CDR1 SNHLY and CDR2 FYNNEI. V gave up 3 bases and J gave up 8 bases, with 16 bases separating them. The CDR3 totals 14 residues. The CDR3 sequence: CASSDRRDGVGYTF. The CDR3 DNA reads as TGTGCCAGCAGTGACCGACGGGACGGCGTAGGCTACACCTTC. The entire variable domain, with the rest obtained from reference TRBV2 and TRBJ1-2, is as follows: EPEVTQTPSHQVTQMGQEVILRCVPISNHLYFYWYRQILGQKVEFLVSFYNNEISEKSEIFDDQFSVERPDGSNFTLKIRSTKLEDSAMYFCASSDRRDGVGYTFGSGTRLTVV.

The chain recombines TRBV11-1 with TRBJ2-7, with 9 bases aligning to TRBD2. The germline V gene encodes CDR1 SGHAT and CDR2 FQDESV (reference sequence). With 5 bases clipped from V and 7 bases from J, the junction kept 9 bases outside the gene matches. There are 14 residues in the CDR3. The CDR3 bases are TGTGCCAGCAGCCCCGGGACTAGCTCGGGGGAGCAGTACTTC. Translation: CASSPGTSSGEQYF.

The rearrangement links TRBV7-9 to TRBJ2-1; 14 bases align to TRBD2. Germline CDR1 reads SEHNR; CDR2 reads FQNEAQ (reference sequence). Trimming took 5 bases from V and 8 from J; bases not matched to a gene: 8. This CDR3 is built from 16 residues. CDR3 in DNA: TGTGCCAGCAGCCGCAGACTAGCGGGAGGGTATTATGAGCAGTTCTTC. It codes for CASSRRLAGGYYEQFF. Full variable domain (rest looked up from reference TRBV7-9 and TRBJ2-1): DTGVSQNPRHKITKRGQNVTFRCDPISEHNRLYWYRQTLGQGPEFLTYFQNEAQLEKSRLLSDRFSAERPKGSFSTLEIQRTEQGDSAMYLCASSRRLAGGYYEQFFGPGTRLTVL.

The chain combines TRBV9 with TRBJ1-4; D is unclear. Between the trimmed V and J ends, which lost 0 bases and 7 bases, there was a span of 19 bases. CDR1 is SGDLS, CDR2 YYNGEE, per germline. The CDR3 runs 17 residues. In DNA form, the CDR3 reads TGTGCCAGCAGCGTAGCTGATATTCGGGTCTCTAGTGAAAAACTGTTTTTT. Its translation: CASSVADIRVSSEKLFF.

This sequence joins TRBV7-2 and TRBJ1-2, with 8 bases lining up with TRBD1. Per germline, CDR1 SGHTA and CDR2 FQGNSA. J was trimmed by 1 base and V by 5 bases; bases with no gene match: 3. The CDR3 is made up of 14 amino acids. CDR3 loop: CASSVTGGNYGYTF. The CDR3 DNA sequence: TGTGCCAGCAGCGTTACAGGGGGTAACTATGGCTACACCTTC. Based on the CDR3 plus reference TRBV7-2 and TRBJ1-2, the full variable domain is GAGVSQSPSNKVTEKGKDVELRCDPISGHTALYWYRQSLGQGLEFLIYFQGNSAPDKSGLPSDRFSAERTGGSVSTLTIQRTQQEDSAVYLCASSVTGGNYGYTFGSGTRLTVV.